Following are 11 T cell receptor beta chains from one sample sequenced in a study of T cell responses to AZD1222 COVID-19 vaccine. The repertoire was sequenced with immunoSEQ multiplex PCR; TCRdb's copy has only in-frame clones and lacks some. The data contain approximately 140,000 clones, more than 85% of them singletons. Here the sequenced sample was peripheral blood, taken 28 days after the second AZD1222 dose. These receptor sequences come from an adult who received the AZD1222 COVID-19 vaccine.

The CDR3 DNA sequence: TGTGCCAGCAGTTACTCCGGGATTAACAATCAGCCCCAGCATTTT. This gives the protein CASSYSGINNQPQHF. The J gene is TRBJ1-5, the V gene TRBV6-2 or TRBV6-3; D is uncertain. The CDR3 is 15 residues long. V dropped 0 bases and J dropped 3 bases, with 9 bases sitting between them. Germline V gene lookup returns CDR1 MNHEY and CDR2 SVGEGT.

This chain uses TRBV7-3 with TRBJ2-7; D remains unclear. Germline CDR1 is SGHTA and CDR2 is FQGTGA. This CDR3 is 13 amino acids long. V dropped 0 bases and J dropped 6 bases, with 9 bases sitting between them. The CDR3 spells CASSLTSISEQYF. For the CDR3, the DNA is TGTGCCAGCAGCTTAACTTCCATATCCGAGCAGTACTTC.

The chain has TRBV9 and TRBJ2-7; 8 nucleotides match TRBD2. Germline V gives CDR1 SGDLS, CDR2 YYNGEE. With 0 bases clipped from V and 1 base from J, the junction kept 0 bases outside the gene matches. This CDR3 region has 14 residues. As DNA, the CDR3 is TGTGCCAGCAGCGTAGGACTAGCGTCCTACGAGCAGTACTTC. Its protein is CASSVGLASYEQYF.

The chain couples TRBV5-6 to TRBJ1-3; the D is unclear. Germline V gives CDR1 SGHDT, CDR2 YYEEEE. The germline V and J ends were trimmed by 1 base and 0 bases, with 8 bases remaining between them. This CDR3 spans 15 amino acids. The CDR3 is CASSLSYSSGNTIYF. As DNA, the CDR3 is TGTGCCAGCAGCTTGTCGTACAGCTCTGGAAACACCATATATTTT.

This chain joins TRBV5-1 and TRBJ1-5; maybe TRBD1 (6 bases). Trimming took off 3 bases at V and 3 bases at J, with 10 bases between the two ends. Germline assignment: CDR1 SGHRS and CDR2 YFSETQ. This CDR3 spans 14 amino acids. The DNA of the CDR3 is TGCGCCAGCAGCTCGGGACAACCCAATCAGCCCCAGCATTTT. It translates to CASSSGQPNQPQHF.

The rearrangement links TRBV6-5 to TRBJ1-4; 11 nucleotides line up with TRBD1. V was clipped by 0 bases and J by 8 bases; unmatched bases: 2. Germline loops: CDR1 MNHEY, CDR2 SVGAGI. The CDR3 runs 15 residues. CDR3 sequence: CASSYSRTGGEKLFF. For the CDR3, the DNA is TGTGCCAGCAGTTACTCCAGGACAGGGGGCGAAAAACTGTTTTTT.

This clone is a singleton in its sample. The chain uses TRBV3-1 (or the pseudogene TRBV3-2) and TRBJ2-3; 8 bases align to TRBD2. V shed 1 base, J shed 1 base, and the junction held 7 bases outside the gene matches. CDR3 length: 17 residues. The germline gives CDR1 LGHDT, CDR2 YNNKEL (reference sequence). Written as DNA, the CDR3 is TGTGCCAGCAGCCAAGTCGGACTAGCTGGGGGCACAGATACGCAGTATTTT. It specifies CASSQVGLAGGTDTQYF.

The rearrangement joins TRBV5-5 to TRBJ1-5; D remains unclear. Germline CDR1 reads SGHKS; CDR2 reads YYEKEE (reference sequence). The CDR3 spans 15 residues. Trimming shortened V by 0 bases and J by 3 bases, and 10 bases separated the two germline ends. The CDR3 region is CASSLGVGVNQPQHF. CDR3 DNA: TGTGCCAGCAGCTTGGGGGTCGGGGTCAATCAGCCCCAGCATTTT. Full variable domain (outside the CDR3, taken from reference TRBV5-5 and TRBJ1-5): DAGVTQSPTHLIKTRGQQVTLRCSPISGHKSVSWYQQVLGQGPQFIFQYYEKEERGRGNFPDRFSARQFPNYSSELNVNALLLGDSALYLCASSLGVGVNQPQHFGDGTRLSIL.

The chain couples TRBV5-1 to TRBJ2-2; TRBD1 matches at 8 bases. This CDR3 region has 16 residues. V was pared by 0 bases and J by 4 bases, with 5 bases of the junction left unmatched. Germline V gives CDR1 SGHRS, CDR2 YFSETQ. Here the CDR3 reads CASSLEPTGATGELFF. In DNA form, the CDR3 reads TGCGCCAGCAGCTTGGAACCGACAGGGGCCACCGGGGAGCTGTTTTTT.

The J gene is TRBJ2-7, the V gene TRBV15; D possibly corresponds to TRBD1 (5 bases). V was trimmed by 0 bases and J by 1 base, leaving 13 bases between them. The CDR3 sequence is 16 residues long. Germline CDR1 is LNHNV and CDR2 is YYDKDF (reference sequence). DNA of the CDR3: TGTGCCACCAGCAGAGATTGGGCAGGGAAGTCCTACGAGCAGTACTTC. It translates to CATSRDWAGKSYEQYF.

The rearrangement links TRBV5-1 to TRBJ2-5; D may match TRBD1 or TRBD2 (5 bases each). Germline V lookup: CDR1 SGHRS, CDR2 YFSETQ. The CDR3 spans 14 residues. The V end was cut by 0 bases, the J end by 1 base, with 7 bases between. As DNA, the CDR3 is TGCGCCAGCAGCTTGGACGGGGCCCAAGAGACCCAGTACTTC. It encodes CASSLDGAQETQYF.